This T cell receptor beta chain was recovered during a study of T cell responses to AZD1222 COVID-19 vaccine. Overall study findings and caveats: Females outnumbered males among donors, who were mostly white British; clonal diversity was possibly underestimated.

Data came from immunoSEQ multiplex PCR; TCRdb stores just in-frame clones and leaves some out. This table holds approximately 140,000 clones, around 90% found once. Remarks on this clone: Its antigen is unknown.

Second doses at about 4 or about 12 weeks were pooled. Specimen: peripheral blood, collected 28 days after the second AZD1222 dose. The sequence came from an adult who received the AZD1222 COVID-19 vaccine.

The CDR3 is CASSLLAGDEQFF. CDR3 nucleotide sequence: TGTGCCAGCAGCTTGCTAGCGGGGGATGAGCAGTTCTTC. The chain is built from TRBV7-3 and TRBJ2-1, with 10 nucleotides matching TRBD2. This CDR3 is 13 amino acids long. Germline V gene sequence: CDR1 SGHTA, CDR2 FQGTGA. Losses at the gene ends were 3 bases for V and 8 bases for J; bases not matched to a gene: 1.